A selection of T cell receptor beta chains follows, all from one sample in a study of blood T cell repertoires in COVID-19. Libraries were prepared by immunoSEQ multiplex PCR; TCRdb keeps only in-frame clonotypes and omits some of them. The sample lists about 220,000 clones, more than 75% occurring once. Sequencing used peripheral blood. The receptors were sampled from a woman aged 25 to 39 who had recovered from COVID-19. The CDR3 runs from the conserved cysteine through the conserved F or W. A D gene is named only where the DNA matches it firmly. Not every row has a clone size; where given, it reads once, few, many or a size class.

cdr3_aa: CASSQDEGLGSSEQYF
cdr3_nt: TGCGCCAGCAGCCAAGATGAAGGTCTGGGCAGCTCGGAGCAGTACTTC
v_call: TRBV4-1
clone_size: -
j_call: TRBJ2-7
d_call: -

cdr3_aa: CASSRTGVYGYTF
cdr3_nt: TGTGCCAGCAGCCGGACAGGGGTATATGGCTACACCTTC
v_call: TRBV12-3/TRBV12-4
clone_size: few
j_call: TRBJ1-2
d_call: TRBD1

cdr3_aa: CATSREGGQGAWGYTF
cdr3_nt: TGTGCCACCAGCAGAGAGGGCGGACAGGGGGCTTGGGGCTACACCTTC
v_call: TRBV15
clone_size: -
j_call: TRBJ1-2
d_call: TRBD1

cdr3_aa: CASSEHRAETHGYTF
cdr3_nt: TGTGCCAGCAGCGAACACAGGGCGGAAACCCATGGCTACACCTTC
v_call: TRBV9
clone_size: -
j_call: TRBJ1-2
d_call: -

cdr3_aa: CASTEGADTGELFF
cdr3_nt: TGCGCCAGCACTGAGGGGGCCGACACCGGGGAGCTGTTTTTT
v_call: TRBV5-1
clone_size: -
j_call: TRBJ2-2
d_call: TRBD1

cdr3_aa: CASSIDRGNQPQHF
cdr3_nt: TGTGCCAGTAGTATAGACAGGGGAAATCAGCCCCAGCATTTT
v_call: TRBV19
clone_size: -
j_call: TRBJ1-5
d_call: -

cdr3_aa: CASSQDETPREPQHF
cdr3_nt: TGTGCCAGCAGCCAAGATGAAACCCCTCGGGAGCCCCAGCATTTT
v_call: TRBV4-2
clone_size: -
j_call: TRBJ1-5
d_call: -

cdr3_aa: CATSRDRAKQETQYF
cdr3_nt: TGTGCCACCAGCAGAGATCGCGCCAAACAAGAGACCCAGTACTTC
v_call: TRBV15
clone_size: -
j_call: TRBJ2-5
d_call: -

cdr3_aa: CAWSFTGGPNEQFF
cdr3_nt: TGTGCCTGGAGTTTTACGGGGGGTCCCAATGAGCAGTTCTTC
v_call: TRBV30
clone_size: -
j_call: TRBJ2-1
d_call: TRBD2

cdr3_aa: CASSPRTGHSYEQYF
cdr3_nt: TGTGCCAGCAGCCCTAGGACAGGGCATTCCTACGAGCAGTACTTC
v_call: TRBV5-5
clone_size: -
j_call: TRBJ2-7
d_call: TRBD1

cdr3_aa: CASSLQRQETQYF
cdr3_nt: TGTGCCAGCAGCTTGCAGCGGCAAGAGACCCAGTACTTC
v_call: TRBV5-5
clone_size: once
j_call: TRBJ2-5
d_call: -

cdr3_aa: CASSSEGELFF
cdr3_nt: TGCGCCAGCAGCTCAGAAGGGGAGCTGTTTTTT
v_call: TRBV5-1
clone_size: -
j_call: TRBJ2-2
d_call: -

cdr3_aa: CASTGVGELFF
cdr3_nt: TGCGCCAGCACGGGGGTAGGGGAGCTGTTTTTT
v_call: TRBV5-1
clone_size: -
j_call: TRBJ2-2
d_call: -

cdr3_aa: CASMLGTDYGYTF
cdr3_nt: TGTGCCAGCATGTTGGGGACAGACTATGGCTACACCTTC
v_call: TRBV28
clone_size: -
j_call: TRBJ1-2
d_call: TRBD1

cdr3_aa: CASSVGPRTSTDTQYF
cdr3_nt: TGTGCCAGCAGCGTAGGACCTAGGACTAGCACAGATACGCAGTATTTT
v_call: TRBV9
clone_size: -
j_call: TRBJ2-3
d_call: -

cdr3_aa: CASEERGNEQFF
cdr3_nt: TGTGCCAGCGAGGAGCGGGGGAATGAGCAGTTCTTC
v_call: TRBV2
clone_size: -
j_call: TRBJ2-1
d_call: TRBD2

cdr3_aa: CASSISRYNEQFF
cdr3_nt: TGTGCCAGTAGTATATCTCGGTACAATGAGCAGTTCTTC
v_call: TRBV19
clone_size: -
j_call: TRBJ2-1
d_call: -

cdr3_aa: CASSPGGGFFSYEQYF
cdr3_nt: TGTGCCAGCAGCCCGGGGGGTGGTTTCTTCTCCTACGAGCAGTACTTC
v_call: TRBV4-2
clone_size: -
j_call: TRBJ2-7
d_call: TRBD2

cdr3_aa: CASSQAGNEKLFF
cdr3_nt: TGTGCCAGCAGCCAAGCGGGGAATGAAAAACTGTTTTTT
v_call: TRBV3-1/TRBV3-2
clone_size: -
j_call: TRBJ1-4
d_call: -

cdr3_aa: CASSLEVGPYEQYF
cdr3_nt: TGTGCCAGTAGTCTCGAGGTAGGCCCCTACGAGCAGTACTTC
v_call: TRBV19
clone_size: -
j_call: TRBJ2-7
d_call: -

cdr3_aa: CASTPQGQITDTQYF
cdr3_nt: TGTGCCAGCACGCCCCAGGGACAGATCACAGATACGCAGTATTTT
v_call: TRBV6-5
clone_size: -
j_call: TRBJ2-3
d_call: TRBD1

cdr3_aa: CASSYYLGRSYEQYF
cdr3_nt: TGTGCCAGCAGTTATTACCTCGGTCGTTCCTACGAGCAGTACTTC
v_call: TRBV6-5
clone_size: -
j_call: TRBJ2-7
d_call: -

cdr3_aa: CASSQDEGTGYNEQFF
cdr3_nt: TGCGCCAGCAGCCAAGATGAAGGGACAGGTTACAATGAGCAGTTCTTC
v_call: TRBV4-1
clone_size: -
j_call: TRBJ2-1
d_call: TRBD1

cdr3_aa: CASGRDRGANEQFF
cdr3_nt: TGTGCCAGCGGTCGGGACAGGGGAGCAAATGAGCAGTTCTTC
v_call: TRBV2
clone_size: -
j_call: TRBJ2-1
d_call: TRBD1

cdr3_aa: CASSRQGDPNQPQHF
cdr3_nt: TGTGCCAGCAGCAGACAGGGGGATCCTAATCAGCCCCAGCATTTT
v_call: TRBV21-1
clone_size: -
j_call: TRBJ1-5
d_call: -

cdr3_aa: CASSPRGGNEQFF
cdr3_nt: TGTGCCAGCAGCCCGCGGGGGGGCAATGAGCAGTTCTTC
v_call: TRBV7-2
clone_size: -
j_call: TRBJ2-1
d_call: TRBD2

cdr3_aa: CASSSGGVTSGNTIYF
cdr3_nt: TGCGCCAGCAGCTCGGGGGGAGTCACCTCTGGAAACACCATATATTTT
v_call: TRBV5-1
clone_size: few
j_call: TRBJ1-3
d_call: -

cdr3_aa: CASSLGVFGEANTEAFF
cdr3_nt: TGCGCCAGCAGCTTGGGTGTGTTCGGGGAGGCGAACACTGAAGCTTTCTTT
v_call: TRBV5-1
clone_size: -
j_call: TRBJ1-1
d_call: -

cdr3_aa: CASKGPYTNTGELFF
cdr3_nt: TGTGCCAGCAAGGGGCCATACACGAACACCGGGGAGCTGTTTTTT
v_call: TRBV6-5
clone_size: -
j_call: TRBJ2-2
d_call: -

cdr3_aa: CASRQATGVNQPQHF
cdr3_nt: TGTGCCAGCAGGCAAGCAACAGGGGTGAATCAGCCCCAGCATTTT
v_call: TRBV27
clone_size: once
j_call: TRBJ1-5
d_call: TRBD1

cdr3_aa: CASSSPGTAFTLHF
cdr3_nt: TGTGCCAGCAGTTCTCCCGGGACAGCTTTCACCCTCCACTTT
v_call: TRBV27
clone_size: -
j_call: TRBJ1-6
d_call: TRBD1

cdr3_aa: CASSSTGTLGPQHF
cdr3_nt: TGCGCCAGCAGCTCCACCGGGACACTGGGGCCCCAGCATTTT
v_call: TRBV5-1
clone_size: -
j_call: TRBJ1-5
d_call: -

cdr3_aa: CASSIGVNEKLFF
cdr3_nt: TGTGCCAGTAGTATCGGGGTTAATGAAAAACTGTTTTTT
v_call: TRBV19
clone_size: -
j_call: TRBJ1-4
d_call: -

cdr3_aa: CASSLAGGSTEAFF
cdr3_nt: TGTGCCAGCAGCTTGGCGGGGGGGTCCACTGAAGCTTTCTTT
v_call: TRBV5-4
clone_size: -
j_call: TRBJ1-1
d_call: -

cdr3_aa: CASSFLEGREAFF
cdr3_nt: TGCGCCAGCAGCTTTTTAGAGGGGAGGGAAGCTTTCTTT
v_call: TRBV5-1
clone_size: -
j_call: TRBJ1-1
d_call: -

cdr3_aa: CASSEFGSTVRTDTQYF
cdr3_nt: TGTGCCAGCAGTGAATTTGGTAGCACCGTCCGCACAGATACGCAGTATTTT
v_call: TRBV25-1
clone_size: -
j_call: TRBJ2-3
d_call: -

cdr3_aa: CASSFVAGETYEQYF
cdr3_nt: TGCGCCAGCAGCTTCGTCGCGGGGGAGACCTACGAGCAGTACTTC
v_call: TRBV5-1
clone_size: -
j_call: TRBJ2-7
d_call: TRBD2

cdr3_aa: CASSVGRASTDTQYF
cdr3_nt: TGTGCCAGCAGCGTAGGTAGAGCATCCACAGATACGCAGTATTTT
v_call: TRBV9
clone_size: once
j_call: TRBJ2-3
d_call: -

cdr3_aa: CASSPGDSVGNEQYF
cdr3_nt: TGTGCCAGCAGCCCCGGGGACTCCGTAGGAAACGAGCAGTACTTC
v_call: TRBV4-2
clone_size: few
j_call: TRBJ2-7
d_call: -

cdr3_aa: CASSLAGMGGELFF
cdr3_nt: TGTGCCAGCAGTTTGGCAGGGATGGGCGGGGAGCTGTTTTTT
v_call: TRBV27
clone_size: -
j_call: TRBJ2-2
d_call: -

cdr3_aa: CASSLREGYEQYF
cdr3_nt: TGCGCCAGCAGCTTGCGGGAGGGCTACGAGCAGTACTTC
v_call: TRBV5-1
clone_size: -
j_call: TRBJ2-7
d_call: TRBD2

cdr3_aa: CASSDSGQYYGYTF
cdr3_nt: TGTGCCAGCAGTGATTCCGGACAGTACTATGGCTACACCTTC
v_call: TRBV27
clone_size: -
j_call: TRBJ1-2
d_call: -

cdr3_aa: CASSTVGGYEKLFF
cdr3_nt: TGTGCCAGCAGCACCGTAGGGGGCTACGAAAAACTGTTTTTT
v_call: TRBV7-9
clone_size: -
j_call: TRBJ1-4
d_call: TRBD1

cdr3_aa: CASSLAQGRGTGELFF
cdr3_nt: TGTGCCAGCAGCTTAGCACAGGGCCGGGGAACCGGGGAGCTGTTTTTT
v_call: TRBV7-9
clone_size: once
j_call: TRBJ2-2
d_call: -

cdr3_aa: CSASVDRGNTVYF
cdr3_nt: TGCAGTGCTAGTGTGGACAGGGGAAACACCGTATATTTT
v_call: TRBV20-1
clone_size: -
j_call: TRBJ1-3
d_call: TRBD1